A single sample gave rise to the 19 T cell receptor beta chains below, sequenced in a study of somatic mutations in T cells in chronic GVHD. Here immunoSEQ multiplex PCR was the method, and the copy in TCRdb shows in-frame clones only, minus some. Here the sample spans some 13,000 clones, more than 75% being singletons. Sequences were obtained from Vbeta20-negative CD4+ T cells from blood. The receptors come from a male patient aged 50 to 60 with chronic graft-versus-host disease. The T cells may partly be graft donor cells.

This clone was counted between two and nine times. The chain is built from TRBV7-2 and TRBJ2-4; D remains unclear. The V end lost 5 bases, the J end lost 0 bases, and 11 bases lay between the germline ends. The CDR3 length is 15 residues. The germline V gene has CDR1 SGHTA and CDR2 FQGNSA. CDR3 sequence: CASSPAPRAKNIQYF. The CDR3, as DNA: TGTGCCAGCAGCCCCGCGCCAAGAGCCAAAAACATTCAGTACTTC.

V and J are TRBV19 and TRBJ1-5; unclear D gene. V lost 1 base, J lost 4 bases, and 5 bases lay in between. There are 13 residues in the CDR3. Germline V gene sequence: CDR1 LNHDA, CDR2 SQIVND (reference sequence). The CDR3 DNA is TGTGCCAGTAGTATAGCCAGGAATCAGCCCCAGCATTTT. It yields the protein CASSIARNQPQHF.

This chain connects TRBV28 to TRBJ1-5; TRBD1 might be the D (6 bases). V was shortened by 10 bases and J by 1 base, with 11 bases between the two germline ends. Per the germline V gene, CDR1 is MDHEN and CDR2 is SYDVKM. The CDR3 covers 13 residues. The DNA of the CDR3 is TGTGCCACGAGGGGGTCCAGCAATCAGCCCCAGCATTTT. It codes for CATRGSSNQPQHF.

The gene calls are TRBV19 and TRBJ2-6, with D possibly being TRBD2 (5 bases). V was clipped by 4 bases and J by 1 base, with 8 bases between them. Germline V gives CDR1 LNHDA, CDR2 SQIVND (reference sequence). The CDR3 contains 15 residues. CDR3 in amino acids: CASSKGVSGANVLTF. CDR3 sequence (DNA): TGTGCCAGTAGTAAGGGAGTTTCTGGGGCCAACGTCCTGACTTTC.

This chain uses TRBV21-1 with TRBJ1-4. TRBV21-1 is termed a pseudogene. CDR3 length equals 13 residues. The CDR3 here is CANLPRVNEKLFF. DNA of the CDR3: TGTGCCAACCTACCCCGGGTTAATGAAAAACTGTTTTTT.

This chain uses TRBV29-1 with TRBJ2-1, with D unresolved. V lost 3 bases and J lost 8, with 8 bases in between. Germline V gene data show CDR1 as SQVTM and CDR2 as ANQGSEA. This CDR3 region has 11 residues. CDR3: CSVDLEYEQFF. CDR3 DNA: TGCAGCGTTGATCTGGAGTATGAGCAGTTCTTC.

The V gene is TRBV6-6, the J gene TRBJ2-5, with D possibly being TRBD2 (5 bases). With the DNA end fitting TRBJ2-7 better, the J assignment may be wrong. The CDR3 has 11 residues. The germline V gene has CDR1 MNHNY and CDR2 SVGAGI (reference sequence). CDR3 sequence (DNA): TGTGCCAGCAGTGACTACCACGAGCAGTACTTC. It codes for CASSDYHEQYF.

This chain links TRBV10-3 with TRBJ2-1; 9 positions match TRBD2. CDR3 size: 15 residues. V was clipped by 5 bases and J by 7 bases; unmatched bases: 9. Germline CDR1 ENHRY, CDR2 SYGVKD. CDR3 residues: CAISQTGTSRNEQFF. Written as DNA, the CDR3 is TGTGCCATCAGTCAAACCGGGACTAGCAGGAATGAGCAGTTCTTC.

This clone came up a few times. V is TRBV2 and J is TRBJ2-7, with 7 bases lining up with TRBD1. The germline V gene has CDR1 SNHLY and CDR2 FYNNEI. J gave up 12 bases and V 5 bases, and 10 bases lay outside the gene matches. The CDR3 consists of 12 residues. The CDR3: CASSRGPLGLYF. The CDR3 nucleotides read TGTGCCAGCAGTAGGGGGCCCCTGGGTCTGTACTTC.

The chain has TRBV27 and TRBJ1-4, with TRBD1 matching 7 bases. CDR1 is MNHEY, CDR2 SMNVEV, per germline (reference sequence). V was pared by 5 bases and J by 8 bases, with 8 bases of the junction left unmatched. This CDR3 region has 14 residues. This CDR3 reads CASSTPGQYEKLFF. For the CDR3, the DNA is TGTGCCAGCAGTACACCGGGACAGTACGAAAAACTGTTTTTT.

The table lists this clone with a few counts. V is TRBV6-1 and J is TRBJ1-1, with 7 bases lining up with TRBD1. Germline V CDR1 and CDR2: MNHNS, SASEGT. J was trimmed by 6 bases and V by 6 bases; bases with no gene match: 4. This CDR3 comprises 12 residues. The chain's CDR3 is CASRTGRPEAFF. In DNA, the CDR3 is TGTGCCAGCAGGACAGGGAGGCCTGAAGCTTTCTTT.

The V gene is TRBV7-7, the J gene TRBJ2-1, with a possible D match to TRBD1 (6 bases). CDR1 and CDR2 (germline): SSHAT, FNYEAQ (reference sequence). Trimming shortened V by 5 bases and J by 7 bases, and 12 bases separated the two germline ends. The CDR3 is made up of 13 amino acids. CDR3 nucleotide sequence: TGTGCCAGCAGCCGTAACAGGGCAAATGAGCAGTTCTTC. Protein sequence: CASSRNRANEQFF.

The V gene is TRBV5-4, the J gene TRBJ1-2, with D possibly matching TRBD1 (6 bases). V lost 3 bases and J lost 0, with 15 bases in between. Germline CDR1 SGHNT, CDR2 YYREEE (reference sequence). The CDR3 extends over 16 amino acids. The chain's CDR3 is CASSSRRDRTNYGYTF. The CDR3 bases are TGTGCCAGCAGCTCCCGGCGAGACAGGACTAACTATGGCTACACCTTC.

The rearrangement links TRBV9 to TRBJ1-2; TRBD1 aligns across 9 bases. The germline V gene encodes CDR1 SGDLS and CDR2 YYNGEE. Unmatched junction bases numbered 9, after V lost 2 bases and J lost 7 bases. The CDR3 consists of 15 residues. CDR3 amino acids: CASSVTPGQGPGYTF. CDR3 in DNA: TGTGCCAGCAGCGTGACCCCGGGACAGGGTCCTGGCTACACCTTC. The variable domain in full, with the rest retrieved from reference TRBV9 and TRBJ1-2, is DSGVTQTPKHLITATGQRVTLRCSPRSGDLSVYWYQQSLDQGLQFLIQYYNGEERAKGNILERFSAQQFPDLHSELNLSSLELGDSALYFCASSVTPGQGPGYTFGSGTRLTVV.

V is TRBV6-5 and J is TRBJ1-6; 9 bases are a match to TRBD1. In germline, CDR1 is MNHEY, CDR2 SVGAGI. This CDR3 contains 15 residues. The V and J ends lost 10 bases and 5 bases, in that order; junction bases with no gene match: 9. In nucleotides, the CDR3 is TGTGCCATCAACCCGGGACAGGGCAATAATTCACCCCTCCACTTT. It translates to CAINPGQGNNSPLHF.

V usage is TRBV6-6 and J usage is TRBJ2-7, with a possible D match to TRBD1 (5 bases). CDR3 length: 11 residues. With 6 bases removed from V and 5 bases from J, the gap between germline ends came to 8 bases. Germline values: CDR1 MNHNY, CDR2 SVGAGI (reference sequence). The CDR3 DNA is TGTGCCAGCAGGACAGTCGACGAGCAGTACTTC. As protein: CASRTVDEQYF.

The J gene is TRBJ1-5, the V gene TRBV5-5; TRBD1 matches at 8 bases. The trim removed 5 bases at V and 1 base at J, leaving 14 bases unmatched. CDR1 is SGHKS, CDR2 YYEKEE, per germline (reference sequence). The CDR3 length is 18 residues. CDR3 in DNA: TGTGCCAGCAGTTTGACAGGGGTGGGACCAACCAGCAATCAGCCCCAGCATTTT. Translation gives CASSLTGVGPTSNQPQHF.

This chain connects TRBV7-9 to TRBJ2-3, with TRBD1 matching 10 bases. J was trimmed by 3 bases and V by 2 bases; bases with no gene match: 2. Germline V lookup: CDR1 SEHNR, CDR2 FQNEAQ (reference sequence). The CDR3 consists of 15 residues. The CDR3 region is CASSLRQGATDTQYF. The CDR3 DNA reads TGTGCCAGCAGCTTACGACAGGGGGCTACAGATACGCAGTATTTT. Filled out from reference TRBV7-9 and TRBJ2-3, the complete variable domain reads DTGVSQNPRHKITKRGQNVTFRCDPISEHNRLYWYRQTLGQGPEFLTYFQNEAQLEKSRLLSDRFSAERPKGSFSTLEIQRTEQGDSAMYLCASSLRQGATDTQYFGPGTRLTVL.

The chain joins TRBV2 to TRBJ2-1; 11 bases agree with TRBD2. Germline CDR1 reads SNHLY; CDR2 reads FYNNEI. The CDR3 totals 16 residues. V was pared by 5 bases and J by 4 bases, with 7 bases of the junction left unmatched. For the CDR3, the DNA is TGTGCCAGCAGTAAATCCCTAGCGGGAGGATACAATGAGCAGTTCTTC. Amino acids: CASSKSLAGGYNEQFF.